The clone carrying this T cell receptor beta chain was seen once. This record comes from a study of blood T cell repertoires in COVID-19. The wider study: COVID-19 samples from acute and convalescent phases originated in the United States, Italy and Spain. Nucleic acid was either cDNA or gDNA, and it came from T cells, B-cell-depleted T cells, or PBMCs.

As handled by the study authors: Estimation of nucleated cell counts relied on the amplification of reference gene primers. TCRdb's table, derived via immunoSEQ multiplex PCR, lists solely in-frame clones and lacks some. The D gene and trimming were derived from the DNA, and the V and J assignments and clone size from that table. This sample has 90,000 or so clones; over 75% occur once, and the top ten carry about 17%. Per germline, CDR1 MNHEY and CDR2 SVGAGI. The CDR3 length is 12 residues. Trimming stripped 1 base from V and 11 bases from J, with 11 bases between. Sequencing was done on a sample of peripheral blood. The receptor's source is a human donor in a cohort sampled during active COVID-19. J is TRBJ1-1 and V is TRBV6-5; D gene uncertain. CDR3 amino acids: CASSYYGGHAFF. The CDR3 DNA is TGTGCCAGCAGTTACTATGGAGGGCACGCTTTCTTT.